This T cell receptor (beta chain) was observed in a study of shared clonotypes between healthy human individuals. Findings of the study overall: Sharing across a handful of donors was seen in roughly 5% of naive CD4 clonotypes.

The donors were all Caucasian adults (living in Nashville, Tennessee). Both subsets, CD45RA+ naive and CD45RA-negative memory, were split from the CD4+ cells. In the original workflow: For the immunoSEQ data, sequences were junction-only without quality scores, so filtering differed. Only in-frame clones appear in the TCRdb table, and some are missing; sequencing was by immunoSEQ multiplex PCR. V, J and clone size were drawn from that table, and D and trimming were deduced from the DNA. Altogether a few million clones are present, around 92% being singletons, with the ten largest covering approximately 0.41%. The table lists this clone with a count of one. Its antigen is unknown. The V gene end was trimmed by 2 bases and the J gene end by 5 bases; junction bases not matched to a gene: 5. Per the germline V gene, CDR1 is SGHTA and CDR2 is FQGTGA. This CDR3 region has 16 residues.

Sequenced sample: naive CD4+ T cells from PBMCs. Specified subset: CD45RA+ positively selected. This receptor was obtained from a man between 18 and 29 years old in good health. Some clones in this sample may be carry-over from other donors' samples. The chain carries TRBV7-3 and TRBJ2-2, with TRBD1 matching 10 bases. CDR3 nucleotide sequence: TGTGCCAGCAGCTTATTGGGACAGGGGACAACCGGGGAGCTGTTTTTT. Translating it yields CASSLLGQGTTGELFF.